Below, one T cell receptor (beta chain) is given with its context. Its antigen is currently unknown. Sequencing was performed with immunoSEQ multiplex PCR; in TCRdb, only in-frame clones are kept and a portion is missing. The sample records about 67,000 clones, approximately 90% being singletons. This specimen comes from a study of OX40 agonist ivuxolimab in advanced cancers. Overall study: People in dose escalation had one of these cancers: hepatocellular carcinoma, melanoma, renal cell or head and neck cancer. The group had a mean age of 60 years, ranged from roughly 20 to 80, and was less than 85% male. Whole-study findings and limits: Partly responding patients at 0.1-3.0 mg/kg showed some of the smallest clonal expansion. Within 6 weeks, CD4+ and CD8+ blood T cells expanded clonally at 0.1 to 3.0 mg/kg.

The clonotype originates from an adult with an advanced solid tumor such as melanoma, head and neck, liver or kidney cancer. The sample was CD4+ or CD8+ T cells sorted from blood, taken in a trial of the OX40 agonist ivuxolimab.

CDR3 amino acids: CASGTRDRSYEQYF. CDR3 nucleotides: TGTGCTAGTGGTACCCGGGACAGATCCTACGAGCAGTACTTC. The V call is TRBV12-5, the J call TRBJ2-7, with 7 bases identical to TRBD1. The V gene end was trimmed by 5 bases and the J gene end by 1 base; junction bases not matched to a gene: 5. Per the germline V gene, CDR1 is LGHNT and CDR2 is FRNRAP. CDR3 length equals 14 residues.